These 31 T cell receptor beta chains were sequenced from one sample in a study of read filtering for tumor transcriptome and immune sequencing. The library was built from about 370 ng RNA with molecular barcoded adaptors for alpha/delta and beta/gamma chains. TCRdb processed the reads anew with MiXCR; each CDR3 protein has one entry. The data show 25,000 to 35,000 distinct CDR3 sequences, about 18% seen once. Sample: a population of CD138-negative cells sorted from bone marrow. The receptors stem from a donor at least 40 years old with multiple myeloma.

V gene TRBV7-8 combines with J gene TRBJ2-3; D remains ambiguous. V was clipped by 0 bases and J by 6 bases, with 7 bases between them. The CDR3 consists of 13 residues. Germline lookup yields CDR1 SGHVS and CDR2 FQNEAQ. The CDR3 coding sequence is TGTGCCAGCAGCTTAGCGGATGTCGATACGCAGTATTTT. Translated: CASSLADVDTQYF.

In this sample, this clonotype turned up many times. The chain couples TRBV29-1 to TRBJ2-3; 9 positions agree with TRBD2. This CDR3 comprises 14 residues. Germline-derived CDR1 and CDR2 are SQVTM and ANQGSEA. V shed 6 bases, J shed 0 bases, and the junction held 4 bases outside the gene matches. The CDR3 region has the DNA TGCAGCGTAGCTCTAGCGGGGAGCACAGATACGCAGTATTTT. Translation: CSVALAGSTDTQYF.

This clonotype was observed once. Compared with germline, one end of the junction differs, possibly owing to a read error. This rearrangement joins TRBV7-9 to TRBJ2-7; 7 bases match TRBD1. The CDR3 runs 12 residues. Germline values: CDR1 SEHNR, CDR2 FQNEAQ (reference sequence). CDR3 loop: CASSPGGGQQHF. CDR3 DNA sequence: TGTGCCAGTAGCCCAGGGGGTGGTCAGCAGCACTTC.

To note about this clonotype: Its ends do not fully match the called genes, so a read error is possible. The chain uses TRBV2 and TRBJ2-1; TRBD1 matches 8 bases. CDR1 is SNHLY and CDR2 is FYNNEI in the germline V gene. The CDR3 is 12 amino acids. The CDR3 nucleotides are TGTGCCAGGAAGGACAGGGACGGTGAGCGGTTCTTC. Its protein is CARKDRDGERFF.

This clonotype was counted many times. The V gene is TRBV6-5, the J gene TRBJ2-7, with a tentative D call TRBD2 (5 bases). V was trimmed by 5 bases and J by 6 bases, leaving 11 bases between them. The CDR3 has 12 amino acids. The germline V gene encodes CDR1 MNHEY and CDR2 SVGAGI. CDR3 nucleotides: TGTGCCAGCAGTGTCCTTGCGGGCGAGCAGTACTTC. Translation: CASSVLAGEQYF.

This clonotype was found many times. This chain joins TRBV29-1 and TRBJ1-2, with D hard to call. Trimming took 0 bases from V and 8 from J, leaving 4 bases between them. The CDR3 loop spans 10 amino acids. The germline gives CDR1 SQVTM, CDR2 ANQGSEA. The CDR3 is CSVEDRGYTF. DNA of the CDR3: TGCAGCGTTGAAGATCGAGGCTACACCTTC.

In its sample, this clonotype was seen many times. The V call is TRBV7-3, the J call TRBJ2-2; perhaps TRBD1 as D (5 bases). Deletions cut 4 bases from V and 2 bases from J, with 14 bases between. CDR1 and CDR2 from the germline V gene are SGHTA and FQGTGA. The CDR3 loop spans 16 amino acids. The CDR3 nucleotides read TGTGCCAGCAGCTCGCAAGGACGGACAAACACCGGGGAGCTGTTTTTT. Its translation: CASSSQGRTNTGELFF.

There are many counts of this clonotype. V and J are TRBV5-1 and TRBJ2-3, with D possibly being TRBD2 (6 bases). This CDR3 spans 16 amino acids. V dropped 1 base and J dropped 1 base, with 13 bases sitting between them. The germline gives CDR1 SGHRS, CDR2 YFSETQ. Here the CDR3 reads CASSLSPGLRTDTQYF. CDR3 bases: TGCGCCAGCAGCTTGTCTCCGGGACTTCGCACAGATACGCAGTATTTT.

In the case of this clonotype: A much larger clone sits a single nucleotide away, making a read error possible. V is TRBV20-1 and J is TRBJ2-3; 15 nucleotides align to TRBD2. The CDR3 contains 18 residues. Per the germline V gene, CDR1 is DFQATT and CDR2 is SNEGSKA (reference sequence). The CDR3 here is CSPRTSGGGRHITDMQYF. The CDR3 nucleotides read TGCAGTCCGAGGACTAGCGGGGGGGGCCGACACATCACAGATATGCAGTATTTT.

This clonotype has more than one count but fewer than ten. The chain links TRBV6-4 to TRBJ2-3, with TRBD2 matching 7 bases. CDR1 and CDR2 from the germline V gene are MRHNA and SNTAGT. V shed 3 bases, J shed 1 base, and the junction held 1 base outside the gene matches. The CDR3 spans 14 residues. The CDR3 sequence is CASSEAGGTDTQYF. CDR3 DNA sequence: TGTGCCAGCAGTGAGGCGGGGGGCACAGATACGCAGTATTTT.

The chain recombines TRBV20-1 with TRBJ2-7; D is possibly TRBD1 (5 bases). Germline V lookup: CDR1 DFQATT, CDR2 SNEGSKA (reference sequence). V dropped 2 bases and J dropped 0 bases, with 8 bases sitting between them. This CDR3 spans 13 amino acids. The DNA for the CDR3 is TGCAGTGCTAGACGGACAAACTCCTACGAGCAGTACTTC. As protein: CSARRTNSYEQYF.

This clonotype was seen repeatedly, ten times or more. The V call is TRBV29-1, the J call TRBJ2-3, with D unclear. In germline, CDR1 is SQVTM, CDR2 ANQGSEA. This CDR3 is built from 12 residues. V was shortened by 7 bases and J by 0 bases, with 8 bases between the two germline ends. In DNA, the CDR3 is TGCAGCGCCAGAATTAGCACAGATACGCAGTATTTT. It translates to CSARISTDTQYF.

This clonotype was seen at least ten times. This chain uses TRBV6-1 with TRBJ2-5; possibly TRBD1 for D (6 bases). The germline gives CDR1 MNHNS, CDR2 SASEGT. Trimming took off 6 bases at V and 2 bases at J, with 10 bases between the two ends. This CDR3 has 13 amino acids. The CDR3: CASRLQGQETQYF. The CDR3 bases are TGTGCCAGCAGATTACAGGGACAAGAGACCCAGTACTTC.

This clonotype was counted at least ten times. The chain links TRBV19 to TRBJ2-2, with D hard to call. This CDR3 contains 13 residues. Germline CDR1 reads LNHDA; CDR2 reads SQIVND (reference sequence). The CDR3 spells CASGRIDTGELFF. The DNA of the CDR3 is TGTGCATCCGGCAGGATTGACACCGGGGAGCTGTTTTTT.

In its sample, this clonotype was seen many times. The chain employs TRBV12-3 or TRBV12-4 and TRBJ1-5; D gene uncertain. Trimming pared 7 bases from V and 3 bases from J, leaving 16 bases between. CDR3 length: 15 amino acids. The CDR3: CASTLTGGDNQPQHF. The CDR3 DNA reads TGTGCCAGCACCCTGACCGGCGGGGACAATCAGCCCCAGCATTTT.

In this sample, this clonotype turned up many times. The gene calls are TRBV28 and TRBJ2-1; no clear D. Germline values: CDR1 MDHEN, CDR2 SYDVKM. The germline V and J ends were trimmed by 6 bases and 2 bases, with 17 bases remaining between them. CDR3 size: 16 residues. CDR3 sequence: CASSFEADGAYNEQFF. The CDR3 DNA reads as TGTGCCAGCAGCTTTGAGGCGGACGGAGCCTACAATGAGCAGTTCTTC.

This clonotype came up a few times. This may stem from a read error, because a much larger clone lies one nucleotide away. The rearrangement uses TRBV4-1 and TRBJ1-5; the D gene is possibly TRBD1 (5 bases). The CDR3 is 16 amino acids. Germline loops: CDR1 MGHRA, CDR2 YSYEKL. As DNA, the CDR3 is TGCGCCAGCAGCCAGGGGGGAGTCCACCCCAATCAGTCCCAGCATTTT. The encoded protein is CASSQGGVHPNQSQHF.

This clonotype was recorded many times. V and J are TRBV27 and TRBJ1-1, with D possibly matching TRBD1 (5 bases). From germline, CDR1 is MNHEY and CDR2 SMNVEV (reference sequence). V was cut by 6 bases and J by 1 base, with 9 bases left in between. The CDR3 runs 13 residues. Written as DNA, the CDR3 is TGTGCCAGCAGGGGGGGGGGGAACACTGAAGCTTTCTTT. Protein sequence: CASRGGGNTEAFF.

This clonotype was counted ten times or more. The chain couples TRBV2 to TRBJ2-7; possibly TRBD2 for D (6 bases). CDR3 size: 12 residues. V was cut by 5 bases and J by 6 bases, with 11 bases left in between. Germline lookup yields CDR1 SNHLY and CDR2 FYNNEI. DNA for the CDR3: TGTGCCAGCAGTCCCCGGGACTCCGAGCAGTACTTC. Amino acids: CASSPRDSEQYF.

This clonotype was found many times. V is TRBV20-1 and J is TRBJ1-1; D is ambiguous. Trimming removed 5 bases at V and 4 bases at J, with 17 bases between. Germline V gene sequence: CDR1 DFQATT, CDR2 SNEGSKA (reference sequence). The CDR3 is 14 residues long. CDR3 sequence reads: CSAPPGALATEAFF. For the CDR3, the DNA is TGCAGTGCTCCCCCCGGTGCCCTTGCCACTGAAGCTTTCTTT.

This clonotype came up many times. The chain recombines TRBV29-1 with TRBJ2-3; D might be TRBD1 or TRBD2, each matching 5 bases. Trimming cost V 3 bases and J 2 bases, with 12 bases left between them. This CDR3 region has 14 residues. Germline CDR1 and CDR2: SQVTM and ANQGSEA. The CDR3 nucleotides are TGCAGCGTTGATAGGACTGGGGCCACAGATACGCAGTATTTT. Protein: CSVDRTGATDTQYF.

To note about this clonotype: The junction shows a germline mismatch at one end, possibly a read error. The chain is built from TRBV4-1 and TRBJ1-1; D is unclear. The CDR3 has 15 residues. The germline V gene encodes CDR1 MGHRA and CDR2 YSYEKL. The CDR3 sequence: CASGQAGDMNTEAFF. DNA of the CDR3: TGCGCCAGCGGCCAAGCGGGCGACATGAACACTGAAGCTTTCTTT.

There are many counts of this clonotype. Sequence at one end of the junction differs from germline and may be a read error. V usage is TRBV28 and J usage is TRBJ2-7; 10 bases match TRBD1. This CDR3 is 12 amino acids long. Germline CDR1 MDHEN, CDR2 SYDVKM. CDR3 amino acids: CASAPGTGVGPF. CDR3 DNA: TGTGCCAGCGCACCCGGGACAGGGGTCGGCCCATTC.

The CDR3 DNA reads as TGTGCCACCAGTGATTCGAACAGGGGCCACTACGAGCAGTACTTC. Protein: CATSDSNRGHYEQYF. This chain connects TRBV24-1 to TRBJ2-7; TRBD1 matches 7 bases. The CDR3 is made up of 15 amino acids. Trimming at V came to 2 bases and at J to 3 bases, leaving 6 bases not matched to a gene. Germline loops: CDR1 KGHDR, CDR2 SFDVKD.

This clonotype was observed many times. This sequence joins TRBV7-9 and TRBJ1-2; D remains ambiguous. Trimming shortened V by 0 bases and J by 0 bases, and 8 bases separated the two germline ends. The CDR3 has 15 residues. Germline CDR1 is SEHNR and CDR2 is FQNEAQ (reference sequence). The CDR3 is CASSLAQTTNYGYTF. The CDR3 DNA reads TGTGCCAGCAGCTTAGCGCAAACGACTAACTATGGCTACACCTTC.

Only a few counts were recorded for this clonotype. This chain joins TRBV5-1 and TRBJ2-3; D is possibly TRBD2 (6 bases). V gave up 4 bases and J gave up 0 bases, with 15 bases separating them. This CDR3 has 16 residues. Germline CDR1 reads SGHRS; CDR2 reads YFSETQ. The DNA for the CDR3 is TGCGCCAGCAGCGCACGGGGACTGACTAGCACAGATACGCAGTATTTT. As protein: CASSARGLTSTDTQYF.

This clonotype appeared many times. The rearrangement links TRBV10-3 to TRBJ1-2, with D perhaps matching TRBD1 (6 bases). Germline lookup yields CDR1 ENHRY and CDR2 SYGVKD. V lost 7 bases and J lost 4, with 13 bases in between. This CDR3 contains 13 residues. DNA of the CDR3: TGTGCCATCACGAGGGGGTACGGCTATGGCTACACCTTC. It specifies CAITRGYGYGYTF.

This clonotype was seen many times. The chain's CDR3 is CSAAKTSGQPGEQYF. The CDR3 DNA follows: TGCAGTGCGGCCAAGACTAGCGGGCAGCCGGGCGAGCAGTACTTC. The V gene is TRBV20-1, the J gene TRBJ2-7; 10 bases agree with TRBD2. This CDR3 comprises 15 residues. The germline CDR1 and CDR2 sequences are DFQATT and SNEGSKA (reference sequence). Trimming cost V 6 bases and J 6 bases; bases outside gene matches: 14.

This clonotype was counted at least ten times. The J gene is TRBJ2-1, the V gene TRBV20-1, with 12 bases matching TRBD2. Germline V gene data show CDR1 as DFQATT and CDR2 as SNEGSKA (reference sequence). The length of the CDR3 is 15 residues. J lost 8 bases, V lost 3 bases, and 8 bases had no gene match. The CDR3 protein is CSASVLTSGSYEQFF. The CDR3 nucleotides read TGCAGTGCTAGTGTACTGACTAGCGGGAGTTATGAGCAGTTCTTC.

In this sample, this clonotype turned up a few times. The gene calls are TRBV30 and TRBJ1-5; D call uncertain. The germline V gene encodes CDR1 GTSNPN and CDR2 SVGIG (reference sequence). CDR3 size: 14 residues. Between the trimmed V and J ends, which lost 3 bases and 0 bases, there was a span of 9 bases. The CDR3 DNA follows: TGTGCCTGGAGGTCAGAACCTAGCAATCAGCCCCAGCATTTT. Translated: CAWRSEPSNQPQHF.

The sample holds many counts of this clonotype. This chain links TRBV18 with TRBJ2-1; 10 bases agree with TRBD1. This CDR3 spans 17 amino acids. Per germline, CDR1 KGHSH and CDR2 LQKENI. V was pared by 3 bases and J by 7 bases, with 12 bases of the junction left unmatched. The chain's CDR3 is CASSPLLPGQGRNEQFF. CDR3 nucleotides: TGTGCCAGCTCACCGCTTCTTCCGGGACAGGGGAGGAATGAGCAGTTCTTC.